This T cell receptor (beta chain) was sequenced for a study of blood T cells in healthy people across ages. Study observations and caveats: Researchers deemed the diversity estimates from one million T cells underestimates.

Every donor gave approximately 10 milliliters of peripheral blood. Germline-derived CDR1 and CDR2 are DFQATT and SNEGSKA (reference sequence). Trimming removed 5 bases from V and 17 bases from J; junction bases left unmatched: 18. This CDR3 is 14 amino acids long. Primed by a sample-barcoded 5' primer and a J-beta primer mix, a second PCR proceeded for about 6 to 12 cycles. A template-switch adaptor with 12 random nucleotides tagged each cDNA molecule. TCRdb recomputed calls from the 5' RACE reads with MiXCR, one row per CDR3 protein. The data hold about 690,000 distinct CDR3 sequences, with 40% to 45% observed a single time. A remark on this clonotype: No antigen is known for it. A much larger clone differs from this one at a single base, so this may be a read error.

Sequencing input: blood. The chain has TRBV20-1 and TRBJ1-6, with 7 bases aligning to TRBD1. The sequence was obtained from a man older than 75 in good health. This CDR3 is CSAVTQGPPVPFHF. Here the CDR3 DNA reads TGCAGTGCTGTAACACAGGGGCCCCCGGTGCCCTTCCACTTT.